This T cell receptor (beta chain) was sequenced in a study of PD-1 blockade in classical Hodgkin lymphoma. Repertoires were generated with immunoSEQ multiplex PCR, while TCRdb's copy carries only in-frame clones and drops some. The repertoire includes 45,000 or so clones, roughly 90% of them detected once, and over 8% sits in the top ten. Every patient was affected by relapse after autologous stem cell transplantation, while exposure to brentuximab vedotin was not uniform. Best response was recorded as complete response, partial response or progressive disease. Points from the study as a whole: Reported findings placed baseline TCR diversity lower in newly diagnosed patients (compared with healthy donors). Patients were excluded if nivolumab began under 1 year after ASCT (the autologous transplant). Newly diagnosed and completely responding patients shared comparable baseline diversity.

The CDR3 runs to 13 residues. The V gene's germline CDR1 is SNHLY and CDR2 FYNNEI. V was trimmed by 3 bases and J by 6 bases, leaving 11 bases between them. As concerns this clone: The antigen is unknown.

V and J are TRBV2 and TRBJ1-2; D unclear. The TCR comes from a human donor with classical Hodgkin lymphoma. This material consisted of peripheral blood mononuclear cells (PBMCs), taken at baseline. The CDR3 here is CASSEPSLNGYTF. As DNA, the CDR3 is TGTGCCAGCAGTGAGCCCTCACTAAATGGCTACACCTTC. Full variable domain (missing parts from reference TRBV2 and TRBJ1-2): EPEVTQTPSHQVTQMGQEVILRCVPISNHLYFYWYRQILGQKVEFLVSFYNNEISEKSEIFDDQFSVERPDGSNFTLKIRSTKLEDSAMYFCASSEPSLNGYTFGSGTRLTVV.